This T cell receptor (beta chain) was sequenced during a study of cytomegalovirus exposure and HLA in healthy donors. Study-wide context: Across roughly 400 genotyped donors, 81% landed in the Caucasian-associated ancestry cluster. Findings of the study overall: Roughly even sequencing depth across donors was the assumption behind the presence/absence analyses. Several top significant clusters appeared, in a later analysis, to be linked to common viral pathogens.

Both 60 Vbeta primers and 13 Jbeta primers went into the PCR. This table comes from immunoSEQ multiplex PCR, and its TCRdb copy is limited to in-frame clones, with some not included. The table includes around 98,000 clones, under 75% detected once. Germline V lookup: CDR1 SQVTM, CDR2 ANQGSEA. This CDR3 is 13 amino acids long. The V segment lost 7 bases and the J segment 6 bases; nucleotides outside the gene matches: 9. About this clone: Its target is unknown.

The chain employs TRBV29-1 and TRBJ2-7; 10 bases are shared with TRBD1. The sequenced material came from PBMCs. This TCR was sampled from a female donor in good health and CMV-seronegative. CDR3 protein: CSALGDRGGEQYF. In nucleotides, the CDR3 is TGCAGCGCTTTAGGGGACAGGGGTGGCGAGCAGTACTTC.